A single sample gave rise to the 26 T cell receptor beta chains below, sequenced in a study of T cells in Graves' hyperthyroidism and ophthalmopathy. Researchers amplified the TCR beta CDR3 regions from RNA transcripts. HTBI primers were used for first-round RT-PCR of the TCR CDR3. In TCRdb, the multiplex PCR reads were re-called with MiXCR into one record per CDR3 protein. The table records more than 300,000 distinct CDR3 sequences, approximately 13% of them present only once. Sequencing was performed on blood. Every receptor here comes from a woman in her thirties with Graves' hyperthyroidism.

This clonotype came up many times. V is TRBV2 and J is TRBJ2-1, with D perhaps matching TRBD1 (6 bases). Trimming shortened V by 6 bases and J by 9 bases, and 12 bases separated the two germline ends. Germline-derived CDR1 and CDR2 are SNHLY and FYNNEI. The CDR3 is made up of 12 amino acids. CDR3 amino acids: CASSPGTTEQFF. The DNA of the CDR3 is TGTGCCAGCAGCCCCGGGACAACTGAGCAGTTCTTC.

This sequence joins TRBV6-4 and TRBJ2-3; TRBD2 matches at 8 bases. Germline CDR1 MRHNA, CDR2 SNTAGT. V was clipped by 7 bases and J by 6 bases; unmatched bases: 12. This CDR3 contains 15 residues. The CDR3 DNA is TGTGCCAGCATCTCCTGCGGGGGGCGCTTGGATACGCAGTATTTT. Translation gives CASISCGGRLDTQYF.

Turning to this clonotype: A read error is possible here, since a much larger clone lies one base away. CDR3 sequence: CASSLAGHEQFF. CDR3 nucleotide sequence: TGTGCCAGCAGTTTAGCAGGCCATGAGCAGTTCTTC. This rearrangement joins TRBV12-3 or TRBV12-4 to TRBJ2-1; D is uncertain. V shed 0 bases and J shed 8 bases, with 5 bases lying between them. This CDR3 is built from 12 residues.

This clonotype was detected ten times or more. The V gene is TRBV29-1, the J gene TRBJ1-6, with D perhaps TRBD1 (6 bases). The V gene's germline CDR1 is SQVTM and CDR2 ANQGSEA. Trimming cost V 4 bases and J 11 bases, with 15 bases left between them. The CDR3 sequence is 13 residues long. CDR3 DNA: TGCAGCGTTGGACAGGTCGAAGGGGCACCCCTCCACTTT. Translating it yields CSVGQVEGAPLHF. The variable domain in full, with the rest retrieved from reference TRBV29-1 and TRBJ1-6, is SAVISQKPSRDICQRGTSLTIQCQVDSQVTMMFWYRQQPGQSLTLIATANQGSEATYESGFVIDKFPISRPNLTFSTLTVSNMSPEDSSIYLCSVGQVEGAPLHFGNGTRLTVT.

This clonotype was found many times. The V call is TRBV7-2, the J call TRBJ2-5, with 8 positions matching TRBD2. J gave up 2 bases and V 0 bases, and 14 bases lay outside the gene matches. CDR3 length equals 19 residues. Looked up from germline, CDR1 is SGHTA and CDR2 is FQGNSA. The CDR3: CASSLAVLAGRSVQETQYF. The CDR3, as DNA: TGTGCCAGCAGCTTAGCGGTGTTAGCGGGGCGATCCGTGCAAGAGACCCAGTACTTC.

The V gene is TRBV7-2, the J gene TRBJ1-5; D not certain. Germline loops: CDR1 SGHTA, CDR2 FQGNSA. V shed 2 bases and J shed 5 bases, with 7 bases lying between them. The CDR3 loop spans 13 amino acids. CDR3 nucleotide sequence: TGTGCCAGCAGCTTACTCGTAGATCAGCCCCAGCATTTT. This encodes CASSLLVDQPQHF.

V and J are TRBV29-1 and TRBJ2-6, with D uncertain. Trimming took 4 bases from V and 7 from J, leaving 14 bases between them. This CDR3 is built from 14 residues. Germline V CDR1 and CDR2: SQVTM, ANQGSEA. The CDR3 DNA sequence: TGCAGCGTTGCGGAGCCCTCTCTTGCCAACGTCCTGACTTTC. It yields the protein CSVAEPSLANVLTF.

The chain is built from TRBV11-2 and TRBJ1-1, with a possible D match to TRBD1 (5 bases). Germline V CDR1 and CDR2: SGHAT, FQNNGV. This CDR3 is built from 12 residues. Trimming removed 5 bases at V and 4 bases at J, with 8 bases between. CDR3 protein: CASSLTGTEAFF. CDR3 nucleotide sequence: TGTGCCAGCAGCCTAACAGGCACTGAAGCTTTCTTT.

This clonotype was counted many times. The CDR3 loop reads CSVGTGYEQYF. The CDR3, as DNA: TGCAGCGTTGGGACAGGGTACGAGCAGTACTTC. The rearrangement links TRBV29-1 to TRBJ2-7; 8 bases map to TRBD1. Germline values: CDR1 SQVTM, CDR2 ANQGSEA. The CDR3 has 11 residues. V shed 4 bases, J shed 4 bases, and the junction held 0 bases outside the gene matches.

The CDR3, as DNA: TGTGCCAGCAGCCAAGTCCTAGGGCTAGCAGGGGGCAATTCACCCCTCCACTTT. Residues: CASSQVLGLAGGNSPLHF. V and J are TRBV3-1 and TRBJ1-6, with 8 bases that match TRBD1. The J segment lost 7 bases and the V segment lost 1 base, leaving 12 bases of the junction unmatched. The germline V gene encodes CDR1 LGHDT and CDR2 YNNKEL (reference sequence). The CDR3 is 18 amino acids.

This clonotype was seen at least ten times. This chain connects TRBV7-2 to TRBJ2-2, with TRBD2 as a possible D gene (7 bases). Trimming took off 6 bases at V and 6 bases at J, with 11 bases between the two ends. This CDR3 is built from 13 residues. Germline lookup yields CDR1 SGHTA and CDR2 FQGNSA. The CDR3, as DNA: TGTGCCAGCAGACCCGGGGGGCCCGGGGAGCTGTTTTTT. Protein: CASRPGGPGELFF.

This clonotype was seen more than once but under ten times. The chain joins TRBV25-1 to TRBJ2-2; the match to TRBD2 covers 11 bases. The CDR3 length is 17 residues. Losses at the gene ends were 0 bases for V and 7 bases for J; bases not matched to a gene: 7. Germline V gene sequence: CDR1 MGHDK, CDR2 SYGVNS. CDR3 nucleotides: TGTGCCAGCAGTGAATACGGAACTAGCGGGAGACACGGGGAGCTGTTTTTT. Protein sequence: CASSEYGTSGRHGELFF. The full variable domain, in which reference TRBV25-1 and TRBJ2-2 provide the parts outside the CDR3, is EADIYQTPRYLVIGTGKKITLECSQTMGHDKMYWYQQDPGMELHLIHYSYGVNSTEKGDLSSESTVSRIRTEHFPLTLESARPSHTSQYLCASSEYGTSGRHGELFFGEGSRLTVL.

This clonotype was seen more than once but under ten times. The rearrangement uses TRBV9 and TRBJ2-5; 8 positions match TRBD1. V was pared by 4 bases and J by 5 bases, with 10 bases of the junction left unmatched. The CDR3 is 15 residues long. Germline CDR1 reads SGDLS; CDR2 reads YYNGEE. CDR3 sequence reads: CASSIRDRPFETQYF. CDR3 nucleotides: TGTGCCAGCAGCATCCGGGACAGGCCTTTCGAGACCCAGTACTTC.

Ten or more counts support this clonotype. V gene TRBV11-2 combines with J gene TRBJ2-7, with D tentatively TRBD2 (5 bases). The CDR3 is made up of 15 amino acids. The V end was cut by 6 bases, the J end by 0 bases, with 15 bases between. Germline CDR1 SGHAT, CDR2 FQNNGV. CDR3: CASRERLGGSYEQYF. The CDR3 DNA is TGTGCCAGCAGGGAACGGCTCGGAGGCTCCTACGAGCAGTACTTC.

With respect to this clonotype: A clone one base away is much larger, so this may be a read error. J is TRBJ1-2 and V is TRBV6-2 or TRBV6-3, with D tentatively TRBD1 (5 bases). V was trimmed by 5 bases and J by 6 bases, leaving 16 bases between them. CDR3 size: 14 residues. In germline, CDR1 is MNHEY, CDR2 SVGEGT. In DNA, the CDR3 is TGTGCCAGCAGTACAGGCAGGGCCCTGGATGGCTACACCTTC. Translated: CASSTGRALDGYTF.

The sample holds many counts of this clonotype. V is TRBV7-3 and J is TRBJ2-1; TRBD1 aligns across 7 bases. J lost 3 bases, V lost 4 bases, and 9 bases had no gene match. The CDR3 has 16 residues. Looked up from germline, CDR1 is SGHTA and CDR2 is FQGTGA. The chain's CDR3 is CASSSPGQQSYNEQFF. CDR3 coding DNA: TGTGCCAGCAGCTCCCCGGGACAGCAGAGCTACAATGAGCAGTTCTTC.

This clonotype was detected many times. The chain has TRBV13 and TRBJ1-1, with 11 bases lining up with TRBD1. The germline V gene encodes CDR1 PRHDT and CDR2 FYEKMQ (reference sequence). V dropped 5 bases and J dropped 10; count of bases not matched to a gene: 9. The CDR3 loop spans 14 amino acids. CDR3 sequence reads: CASSAGTGGKIAFF. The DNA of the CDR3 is TGTGCCAGCAGCGCCGGGACAGGGGGAAAAATAGCTTTCTTT.

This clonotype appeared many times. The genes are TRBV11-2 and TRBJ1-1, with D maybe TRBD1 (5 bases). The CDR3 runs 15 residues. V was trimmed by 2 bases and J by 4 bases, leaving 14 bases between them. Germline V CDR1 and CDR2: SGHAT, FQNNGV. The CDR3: CASSLLWGVGTEAFF. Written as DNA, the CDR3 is TGTGCCAGCAGCTTATTATGGGGGGTGGGCACTGAAGCTTTCTTT.

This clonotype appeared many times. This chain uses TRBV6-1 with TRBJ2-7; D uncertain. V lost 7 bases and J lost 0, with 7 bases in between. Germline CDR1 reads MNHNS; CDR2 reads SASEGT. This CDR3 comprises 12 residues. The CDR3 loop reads CASTGNSYEQYF. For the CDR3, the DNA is TGTGCCAGCACTGGCAACTCCTACGAGCAGTACTTC.

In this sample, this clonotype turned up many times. CDR3 DNA sequence: TGCAGTGCCACCATCGGGACAGGGAACAATCAGCCCCAGCATTTT. Encoded protein: CSATIGTGNNQPQHF. V and J are TRBV20-1 and TRBJ1-5, with 9 bases identical to TRBD1. Germline CDR1 is DFQATT and CDR2 is SNEGSKA (reference sequence). CDR3 length: 15 residues. V shed 6 bases, J shed 3 bases, and the junction held 9 bases outside the gene matches.

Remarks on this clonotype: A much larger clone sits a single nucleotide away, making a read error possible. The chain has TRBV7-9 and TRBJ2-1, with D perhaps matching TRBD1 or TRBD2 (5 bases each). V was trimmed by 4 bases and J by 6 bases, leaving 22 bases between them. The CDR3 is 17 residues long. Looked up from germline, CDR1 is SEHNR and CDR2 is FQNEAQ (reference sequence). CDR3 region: CASSSTTGARSLNEQFF. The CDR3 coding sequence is TGTGCCAGCAGCTCAACGACCGGGGCTAGAAGTCTCAATGAGCAGTTCTTC. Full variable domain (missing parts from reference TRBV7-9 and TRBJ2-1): DTGVSQNPRHKITKRGQNVTFRCDPISEHNRLYWYRQTLGQGPEFLTYFQNEAQLEKSRLLSDRFSAERPKGSFSTLEIQRTEQGDSAMYLCASSSTTGARSLNEQFFGPGTRLTVL.

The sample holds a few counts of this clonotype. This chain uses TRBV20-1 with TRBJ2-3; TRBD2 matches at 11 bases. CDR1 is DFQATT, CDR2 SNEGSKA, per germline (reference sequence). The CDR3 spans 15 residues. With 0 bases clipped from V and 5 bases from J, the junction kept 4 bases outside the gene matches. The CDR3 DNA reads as TGCAGTGCTAGAGATCCAACTAGCGGGAGAGATACGCAGTATTTT. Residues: CSARDPTSGRDTQYF.

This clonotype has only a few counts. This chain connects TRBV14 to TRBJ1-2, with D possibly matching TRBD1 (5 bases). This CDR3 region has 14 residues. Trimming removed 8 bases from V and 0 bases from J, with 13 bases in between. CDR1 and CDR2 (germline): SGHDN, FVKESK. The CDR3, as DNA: TGTGCCAGCGTCCCCCTGGGGCCTAACTATGGCTACACCTTC. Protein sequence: CASVPLGPNYGYTF.

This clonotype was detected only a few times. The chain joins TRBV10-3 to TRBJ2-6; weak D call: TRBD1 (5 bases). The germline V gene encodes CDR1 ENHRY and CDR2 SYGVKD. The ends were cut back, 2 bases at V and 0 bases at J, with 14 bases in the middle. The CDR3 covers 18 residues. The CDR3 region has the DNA TGTGCCATCAGTGAGGCAGGGCCTTGGGACTCTGGGGCCAACGTCCTGACTTTC. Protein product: CAISEAGPWDSGANVLTF.

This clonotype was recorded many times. The CDR3 here is CASSLASGPTPTEQFF. The CDR3 coding sequence is TGTGCCAGCAGCTTAGCGAGCGGTCCCACACCGACCGAGCAGTTCTTC. V and J are TRBV7-9 and TRBJ2-1; D possibly corresponds to TRBD2 (5 bases). V gave up 0 bases and J gave up 10 bases, with 19 bases separating them. The CDR3 contains 16 residues. Germline V gene lookup returns CDR1 SEHNR and CDR2 FQNEAQ (reference sequence).

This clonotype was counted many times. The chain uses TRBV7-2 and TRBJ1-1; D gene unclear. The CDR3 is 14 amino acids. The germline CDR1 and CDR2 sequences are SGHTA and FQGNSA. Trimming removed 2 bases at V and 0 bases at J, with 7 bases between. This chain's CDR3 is CASSLRALNTEAFF. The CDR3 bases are TGTGCCAGCAGCTTACGAGCTCTGAACACTGAAGCTTTCTTT.